A selection of T cell receptor beta chains follows, all from one sample in a study of blood T cell repertoires in COVID-19. Repertoires were generated with immunoSEQ multiplex PCR, while TCRdb's copy carries only in-frame clones and drops some. The sample includes fewer than 200,000 clones, approximately 82% seen only once; the top ten take 22%. The sequencing sample was made of peripheral blood. The receptor set was obtained from an elderly woman with acute or convalescent COVID-19. Each CDR3 is given with its conserved first and last residue. A D gene is named only where the DNA matches it firmly. Some rows mark clone size as missing; the rest say once, few, many or name a class of expanded clone.

v_gene	j_gene	d_gene	abundance	CDR3aa	CDR3nt
TRBV3-1/TRBV3-2	TRBJ1-4	-	-	CASSQAWGLGLNEKLFF	TGTGCCAGCAGCCAAGCTTGGGGGCTGGGGCTTAATGAAAAACTGTTTTTT
TRBV7-6	TRBJ2-7	TRBD1	many	CASSPRPGQASEVLFREQYF	TGTGCCAGCAGCCCGAGACCGGGACAGGCGAGTGAAGTGTTGTTTCGCGAGCAGTACTTC
TRBV11-3	TRBJ1-1	-	-	CASSVRGGNTEAFF	TGTGCCAGCAGCGTTCGAGGTGGTAACACTGAAGCTTTCTTT
TRBV7-2	TRBJ1-5	-	few	CASSAGDRNQPQHF	TGTGCCAGCAGCGCGGGGGACCGTAATCAGCCCCAGCATTTT
TRBV7-9	TRBJ2-1	-	-	CASVREADEQFF	TGTGCGAGCGTCAGGGAGGCCGATGAGCAGTTCTTC
TRBV29-1	TRBJ2-5	-	-	CSVLQPVSGETQYF	TGCAGCGTGCTCCAGCCCGTCTCGGGAGAGACCCAGTACTTC
TRBV18	TRBJ2-2	-	-	CASSPRGRETGELFF	TGTGCCAGCTCACCACGAGGAAGGGAGACCGGGGAGCTGTTTTTT
TRBV7-9	TRBJ1-2	TRBD1	few	CASSARTGTYGYTF	TGTGCCAGCAGCGCCAGGACAGGGACCTATGGCTACACCTTC
TRBV12-5	TRBJ2-5	-	once	CASGSGPVKTQYF	TGTGCTAGTGGTTCCGGTCCGGTGAAGACCCAGTACTTC
TRBV7-2	TRBJ2-5	-	-	CASSFSPYQETQYF	TGTGCCAGCAGCTTTTCCCCGTACCAAGAGACCCAGTACTTC
TRBV5-1	TRBJ1-5	TRBD1	-	CASSLEGGGQPQHF	TGCGCCAGCAGCTTGGAAGGGGGCGGTCAGCCCCAGCATTTT
TRBV3-1/TRBV3-2	TRBJ1-2	-	-	CASSQDSSGDYGYTF	TGTGCCAGCAGCCAAGATAGTAGCGGGGACTATGGCTACACCTTC
TRBV7-9	TRBJ2-3	TRBD2	-	CASSLVSEGGTDTQYF	TGTGCCAGCAGCTTAGTATCGGAGGGAGGGACAGATACGCAGTATTTT
TRBV10-2	TRBJ2-2	TRBD2	-	CASSGLAEGTGELFF	TGCGCCAGCAGTGGGCTAGCGGAGGGGACCGGGGAGCTGTTTTTT
TRBV11-2	TRBJ2-1	-	-	CASSFSGSGYNEQFF	TGTGCCAGCAGCTTCAGCGGGTCAGGGTACAATGAGCAGTTCTTC
TRBV2	TRBJ1-1	-	-	CASSEGNPSRYTEAFF	TGTGCCAGCAGTGAAGGGAACCCGTCTAGATACACTGAAGCTTTCTTT
TRBV9	TRBJ1-1	-	once	CASSVAPNTEAFF	TGTGCCAGCAGCGTAGCCCCTAACACTGAAGCTTTCTTT